Presented here are 26 T cell receptor beta chains from one specimen sequenced in a study of T-cell reconstitution after alpha-beta-depleted transplantation in children. Using unique molecular identifiers, the investigators prepared the TCRbeta library. TCRdb reprocessed the PCR reads via MiXCR and lists one record per CDR3 protein. The sample holds about 300,000 distinct CDR3 sequences, 10% seen once. The source was PBMCs, collected before TCRalphabeta/CD19-depleted stem cell transplant. These receptors all come from a boy under two years old with acute myeloid leukemia, due to receive a stem cell transplant.

This clonotype was observed many times. V and J are TRBV12-3 or TRBV12-4 and TRBJ2-7; no firm D call. The CDR3 consists of 12 residues. V lost 10 bases and J lost 3, with 13 bases in between. The CDR3 spells CAICECLYEQYF. The CDR3 DNA reads TGTGCCATTTGCGAGTGCCTCTACGAGCAGTACTTC.

Ten or more counts support this clonotype. The V call is TRBV11-2, the J call TRBJ2-2, with TRBD2 identical over 10 bases. Trimming took 2 bases from V and 7 from J; bases not matched to a gene: 7. The CDR3 length is 16 residues. From germline, CDR1 is SGHAT and CDR2 FQNNGV. The DNA for the CDR3 is TGTGCCAGCAGCTTAAGCGGGAGGGCCTTTGGCGGGGAGCTGTTTTTT. It yields the protein CASSLSGRAFGGELFF.

This clonotype appeared many times. This chain joins TRBV3-1 and TRBJ2-7; 10 bases line up with TRBD2. V lost 4 bases, J lost 3 bases, and 9 bases stayed unmatched. The CDR3 extends over 16 amino acids. From germline, CDR1 is LGHDT and CDR2 YNNKEL (reference sequence). The CDR3 region has the DNA TGTGCCAGCAGCCTACGGGTAGCGGGGGGTTTCTACGAGCAGTACTTC. The encoded protein is CASSLRVAGGFYEQYF.

This clonotype was picked up many times. V and J are TRBV6-2 or TRBV6-3 and TRBJ2-7; 13 nucleotides match TRBD2. CDR3 length equals 15 residues. CDR1 MNHEY and CDR2 SVGEGT come from the germline V gene. V trimming: 6 bases; J trimming: 3 bases; junction bases outside the gene matches: 5. The CDR3 region is CASSQGLAGNYEQYF. CDR3 DNA sequence: TGTGCCAGCAGCCAGGGACTAGCGGGGAACTACGAGCAGTACTTC.

This clonotype appeared many times. The chain employs TRBV5-1 and TRBJ2-1, with 14 positions matching TRBD2. CDR1 is SGHRS and CDR2 is YFSETQ in the germline V gene. This CDR3 comprises 16 residues. V was clipped by 3 bases and J by 7 bases; unmatched bases: 6. DNA for the CDR3: TGCGCCAGCAGCTCCGGGACTAGCGGGAGTTGGAATGAGCAGTTCTTC. This sequence encodes CASSSGTSGSWNEQFF.

This clonotype was found many times. CDR3 DNA: TGCAGGAGCGCGCGTCGGACAGATACGCAGTATTTT. Its protein is CRSARRTDTQYF. This chain joins TRBV20-1 and TRBJ2-3; D is undetermined. Germline assignment: CDR1 DFQATT and CDR2 SNEGSKA (reference sequence). This CDR3 is built from 12 residues.

This clonotype was seen many times. This rearrangement joins TRBV28 to TRBJ2-7, with D possibly called TRBD1 or TRBD2 (6 bases each). The ends were cut back, 3 bases at V and 6 bases at J, with 15 bases in the middle. From germline, CDR1 is MDHEN and CDR2 SYDVKM. The length of the CDR3 is 14 residues. The CDR3 sequence: CASSFFGRGLEQYF. Written as DNA, the CDR3 is TGTGCCAGCAGTTTTTTTGGCAGGGGACTCGAGCAGTACTTC.

Many counts were recorded for this clonotype. The gene calls are TRBV28 and TRBJ2-3, with TRBD2 matching over 7 bases. Germline V gene sequence: CDR1 MDHEN, CDR2 SYDVKM. The trim removed 10 bases at V and 2 bases at J, leaving 18 bases unmatched. This CDR3 has 17 amino acids. CDR3 amino acids: CATKKGRASGVTDTQYF. The CDR3 DNA follows: TGTGCCACCAAGAAAGGGAGGGCTAGCGGAGTCACAGATACGCAGTATTTT.

The V and J genes are TRBV28 and TRBJ2-7; 7 bases are a match to TRBD2. Germline trimming cut 7 bases from V and 3 bases from J; bases unmatched to any gene: 12. The germline V gene has CDR1 MDHEN and CDR2 SYDVKM. The CDR3 length is 15 residues. This CDR3 is CASNSPWAGDYEQYF. CDR3 nucleotides: TGTGCCAGCAACTCCCCCTGGGCGGGAGACTACGAGCAGTACTTC.

CDR3 coding DNA: TGTGCCAGCAGCTTGAGCGGGGTAGAGACCCAGTACTTC. Protein sequence: CASSLSGVETQYF. This chain uses TRBV7-3 with TRBJ2-5; 7 bases align to TRBD2. The V gene end was trimmed by 3 bases and the J gene end by 4 bases; junction bases not matched to a gene: 2. This CDR3 is built from 13 residues. Germline values: CDR1 SGHTA, CDR2 FQGTGA.

The gene calls are TRBV27 and TRBJ2-5, with D perhaps TRBD2 (5 bases). V dropped 2 bases and J dropped 5 bases, with 9 bases sitting between them. CDR1 and CDR2 (germline): MNHEY, SMNVEV (reference sequence). The CDR3 length is 13 residues. CDR3 in amino acids: CASSLRERETQYF. CDR3 sequence (DNA): TGTGCCAGCAGTTTACGGGAACGGGAGACCCAGTACTTC.

At least ten counts were recorded for this clonotype. The chain has TRBV5-5 and TRBJ2-1, with 9 bases lining up with TRBD1. The ends lost 4 bases at V and 6 bases at J; junction bases unmatched: 5. Germline V CDR1 and CDR2: SGHKS, YYEKEE (reference sequence). The CDR3 totals 14 residues. CDR3: CASSKLQGANEQFF. The CDR3 bases are TGTGCCAGCAGCAAGCTACAGGGGGCCAATGAGCAGTTCTTC.

This clonotype was seen many times. This chain connects TRBV7-6 to TRBJ2-3; 7 nucleotides match TRBD1. The CDR3 has 14 amino acids. Germline V gives CDR1 SGHVS, CDR2 FNYEAQ. Germline trimming cut 1 base from V and 9 bases from J; bases unmatched to any gene: 7. The CDR3 reads CASSLEGASGTQYF. CDR3 nucleotides: TGTGCCAGCAGCTTAGAGGGGGCCTCGGGGACGCAGTATTTT.

In this sample, this clonotype turned up many times. The chain carries TRBV29-1 and TRBJ2-4; 8 bases align to TRBD2. The junction had 7 bases not matched to a gene; V was cut back by 3 bases and J by 3 bases. CDR3 length: 15 residues. Per germline, CDR1 SQVTM and CDR2 ANQGSEA. Here the CDR3 DNA reads TGCAGCGTTGAGGCGGGAGGCCTCCTCAAAAACATTCAGTACTTC. Its protein is CSVEAGGLLKNIQYF.

In this sample, this clonotype turned up a few times. The chain has TRBV5-1 and TRBJ2-3; TRBD2 might be the D (5 bases). V dropped 3 bases and J dropped 0 bases, with 14 bases sitting between them. The CDR3 is 16 residues long. Germline assignment: CDR1 SGHRS and CDR2 YFSETQ. The DNA of the CDR3 is TGCGCCAGCAGCTCGTCGGCCCGAGGGAGCACAGATACGCAGTATTTT. Translated, it gives CASSSSARGSTDTQYF. Combining the CDR3 with reference TRBV5-1 and TRBJ2-3 gives the whole variable domain KAGVTQTPRYLIKTRGQQVTLSCSPISGHRSVSWYQQTPGQGLQFLFEYFSETQRNKGNFPGRFSGRQFSNSRSEMNVSTLELGDSALYLCASSSSARGSTDTQYFGPGTRLTVL.

This clonotype occurred many times. V and J are TRBV25-1 and TRBJ2-6; unclear D gene. The CDR3 is 15 residues long. The V end was cut by 2 bases, the J end by 0 bases, with 5 bases between. The V gene's germline CDR1 is MGHDK and CDR2 SYGVNS. The CDR3 nucleotides are TGTGCCAGCAGTGAACGCAGCTCTGGGGCCAACGTCCTGACTTTC. Translation: CASSERSSGANVLTF.

This clonotype was found many times. The chain joins TRBV10-3 to TRBJ2-7, with D tentatively TRBD2 (6 bases). Between the trimmed V and J ends, which lost 7 bases and 0 bases, there was a span of 19 bases. CDR1 ENHRY and CDR2 SYGVKD come from the germline V gene. This CDR3 is built from 16 residues. CDR3 bases: TGTGCCATCAATGCCTGGGCGGGAAGTAGCTCCTACGAGCAGTACTTC. Protein: CAINAWAGSSSYEQYF.

This clonotype was seen ten or more times. The rearrangement links TRBV7-9 to TRBJ2-5; 9 bases match TRBD1. This CDR3 region has 15 residues. Germline-derived CDR1 and CDR2 are SEHNR and FQNEAQ (reference sequence). V was pared by 2 bases and J by 4 bases, with 5 bases of the junction left unmatched. The CDR3 sequence is CASSLYGTGTETQYF. CDR3 bases: TGTGCCAGCAGCTTATACGGGACAGGGACAGAGACCCAGTACTTC.

There are many counts of this clonotype. The J gene is TRBJ2-7, the V gene TRBV27; TRBD2 matches 9 bases. V lost 7 bases to trimming and J lost 2 bases; unmatched junction nucleotides: 9. The CDR3 is 15 residues long. CDR1 and CDR2 from the germline V gene are MNHEY and SMNVEV (reference sequence). The CDR3 DNA follows: TGTGCCAGCATCCCTAGGGTAGCGGGGGCCTACGAGCAGTACTTC. Translation: CASIPRVAGAYEQYF.

This clonotype appeared many times. The genes are TRBV4-3 and TRBJ2-1, with TRBD2 identical over 7 bases. The CDR3 is 16 residues long. With V trimmed by 0 bases and J by 4 bases, 6 bases remained unmatched. CDR1 is LGHNA and CDR2 is YSLEER in the germline V gene. CDR3 sequence reads: CASSQDGGRWYNEQFF. CDR3 nucleotide sequence: TGCGCCAGCAGCCAAGACGGCGGGAGATGGTACAATGAGCAGTTCTTC.

This clonotype appeared many times. This rearrangement joins TRBV14 to TRBJ2-5; 8 bases align to TRBD1. The V gene's germline CDR1 is SGHDN and CDR2 FVKESK. V was pared by 4 bases and J by 2 bases, with 6 bases of the junction left unmatched. This CDR3 is built from 15 residues. The CDR3 spells CASSPLRQGQETQYF. The CDR3 nucleotides read TGTGCCAGCAGCCCCCTCCGACAGGGGCAAGAGACCCAGTACTTC.

This clonotype was counted at least ten times. J is TRBJ2-1 and V is TRBV5-1; D is ambiguous. Germline CDR1 and CDR2: SGHRS and YFSETQ. V was clipped by 7 bases and J by 0 bases, with 11 bases between them. The CDR3 runs to 14 residues. The CDR3 here is CASGPGGSYNEQFF. Here the CDR3 DNA reads TGCGCCAGCGGCCCCGGCGGCTCCTACAATGAGCAGTTCTTC.

This clonotype was counted ten times or more. The chain joins TRBV20-1 to TRBJ2-1; 11 bases agree with TRBD2. Trimming removed 0 bases from V and 1 base from J; junction bases left unmatched: 14. Per the germline V gene, CDR1 is DFQATT and CDR2 is SNEGSKA (reference sequence). This CDR3 region has 20 residues. CDR3 sequence reads: CSAREDGGLAGSSSYNEQFF. For the CDR3, the DNA is TGCAGTGCTAGAGAGGACGGCGGACTAGCGGGTTCCTCGTCCTACAATGAGCAGTTCTTC.

This clonotype was detected ten times or more. The rearrangement uses TRBV9 and TRBJ2-5, with D possibly TRBD2 on 5 matching bases. Germline V lookup: CDR1 SGDLS, CDR2 YYNGEE. V lost 3 bases and J 1 base, leaving 7 bases between the germline ends. This CDR3 contains 13 residues. This CDR3 reads CASSGLRQETQYF. CDR3 DNA: TGTGCCAGCAGCGGACTACGCCAAGAGACCCAGTACTTC. The variable domain in full, with the rest retrieved from reference TRBV9 and TRBJ2-5, is DSGVTQTPKHLITATGQRVTLRCSPRSGDLSVYWYQQSLDQGLQFLIQYYNGEERAKGNILERFSAQQFPDLHSELNLSSLELGDSALYFCASSGLRQETQYFGPGTRLLVL.

This clonotype was seen repeatedly, ten times or more. The gene calls are TRBV29-1 and TRBJ2-7, with 9 nucleotides matching TRBD1. V shed 7 bases and J 4 bases; nucleotides not matched to a gene: 8. CDR3 length equals 13 residues. CDR1 is SQVTM and CDR2 is ANQGSEA in the germline V gene. The CDR3 loop is CSALGQGFYEQYF. The CDR3 DNA reads as TGCAGCGCCCTGGGACAGGGTTTTTACGAGCAGTACTTC.

At least ten counts were recorded for this clonotype. This rearrangement joins TRBV10-2 to TRBJ2-5; D possibly corresponds to TRBD2 (5 bases). From germline, CDR1 is WSHSY and CDR2 SAAADI. The CDR3 extends over 14 amino acids. V was shortened by 8 bases and J by 2 bases, with 15 bases between the two germline ends. The CDR3 DNA sequence: TGCGCCAGCGCTCGAGGGTCCAGGCAAGAGACCCAGTACTTC. It encodes CASARGSRQETQYF.